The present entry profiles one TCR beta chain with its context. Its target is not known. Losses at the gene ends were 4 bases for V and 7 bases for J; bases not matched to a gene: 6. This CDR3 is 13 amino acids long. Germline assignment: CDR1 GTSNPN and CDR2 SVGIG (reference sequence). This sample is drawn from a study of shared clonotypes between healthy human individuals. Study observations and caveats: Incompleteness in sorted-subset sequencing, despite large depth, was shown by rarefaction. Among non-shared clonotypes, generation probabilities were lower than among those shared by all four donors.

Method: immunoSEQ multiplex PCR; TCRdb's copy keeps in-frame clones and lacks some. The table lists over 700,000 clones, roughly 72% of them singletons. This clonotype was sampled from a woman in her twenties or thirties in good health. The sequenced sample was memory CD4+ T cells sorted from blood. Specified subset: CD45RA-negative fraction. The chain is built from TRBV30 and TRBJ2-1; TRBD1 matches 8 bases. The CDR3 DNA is TGTGCCTGGACCAAGGACAGGGCAAATGAGCAGTTCTTC. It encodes CAWTKDRANEQFF.